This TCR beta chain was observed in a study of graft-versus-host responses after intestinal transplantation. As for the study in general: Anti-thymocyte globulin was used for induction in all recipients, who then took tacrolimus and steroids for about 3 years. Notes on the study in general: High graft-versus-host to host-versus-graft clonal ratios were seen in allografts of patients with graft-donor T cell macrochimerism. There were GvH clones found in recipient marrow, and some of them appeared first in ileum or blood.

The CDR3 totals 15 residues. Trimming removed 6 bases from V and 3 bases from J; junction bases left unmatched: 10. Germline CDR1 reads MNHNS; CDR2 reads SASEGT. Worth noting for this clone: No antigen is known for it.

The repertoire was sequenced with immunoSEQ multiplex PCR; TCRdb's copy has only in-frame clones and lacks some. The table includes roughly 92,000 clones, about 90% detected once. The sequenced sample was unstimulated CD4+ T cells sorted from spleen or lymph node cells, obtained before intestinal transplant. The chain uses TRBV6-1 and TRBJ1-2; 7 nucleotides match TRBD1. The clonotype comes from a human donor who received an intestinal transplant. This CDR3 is CASSRDRGQDYGYTF. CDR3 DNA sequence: TGTGCCAGCAGCCGGGACAGAGGACAGGACTATGGCTACACCTTC.